The 17 T cell receptor beta chains listed next were all sequenced from one sample in a study of blood T cell repertoires in COVID-19. Assay: immunoSEQ multiplex PCR; the TCRdb copy retains only in-frame clones and omits some. The sample lists about 250,000 clones, about 80% occurring once. The sample was peripheral blood. These receptors were taken from a man older than 75 with acute or convalescent COVID-19.

The gene calls are TRBV27 and TRBJ2-1; 8 nucleotides align to TRBD1. Germline values: CDR1 MNHEY, CDR2 SMNVEV (reference sequence). The CDR3 covers 15 residues. Unmatched junction bases numbered 6, after V lost 3 bases and J lost 5 bases. The CDR3 DNA follows: TGTGCCAGCAGTTTCCCCGGGACAGGAAACAATGAGCAGTTCTTC. It encodes CASSFPGTGNNEQFF.

The chain couples TRBV4-2 to TRBJ1-6; possible D gene TRBD1, 5 bases. This CDR3 has 19 amino acids. Germline V gene lookup returns CDR1 LGHNA and CDR2 YNFKEQ. Between the trimmed V and J ends, which lost 0 bases and 3 bases, there was a span of 18 bases. The DNA for the CDR3 is TGTGCCAGCAGCCAAGATAGGCTCGGTGCGGGGGGCTATAATTCACCCCTCCACTTT. Its translation: CASSQDRLGAGGYNSPLHF.

The CDR3 DNA sequence: TGTGCCGGACGGGGAGCGGGAGAGAGGAACAATGAGCAGTTCTTC. It is translated as CAGRGAGERNNEQFF. This chain connects TRBV2 to TRBJ2-1; TRBD2 matches at 8 bases. V shed 11 bases, J shed 5 bases, and the junction held 14 bases outside the gene matches. Germline V gene lookup returns CDR1 SNHLY and CDR2 FYNNEI. This CDR3 region has 15 residues.

The chain has TRBV21-1 and TRBJ2-3; TRBD2 was called by the table and not checked on the DNA. TRBV21-1 has pseudogene status. The CDR3 covers 15 residues. The DNA for the CDR3 is TGTGCCAGCAGCAAAAATCGGAGAGTGAGGGATACGCAGTATTTT. Protein product: CASSKNRRVRDTQYF.

V and J are TRBV4-1 and TRBJ1-5; 7 bases align to TRBD1. Germline assignment: CDR1 MGHRA and CDR2 YSYEKL. Trimming cost V 0 bases and J 2 bases; bases outside gene matches: 7. CDR3 size: 17 residues. The CDR3 loop reads CASSQDGQAGGNQPQHF. Here the CDR3 DNA reads TGCGCCAGCAGCCAAGATGGACAGGCTGGGGGCAATCAGCCCCAGCATTTT.

The V call is TRBV4-2, the J call TRBJ2-2; TRBD2 might be the D (6 bases). The length of the CDR3 is 16 residues. V lost 0 bases, J lost 7 bases, and 15 bases lay in between. Germline V CDR1 and CDR2: LGHNA, YNFKEQ. The CDR3 spells CASSQDHLGLNGELFF. The CDR3 coding sequence is TGTGCCAGCAGCCAAGATCATCTGGGACTCAACGGGGAGCTGTTTTTT.

The rearrangement uses TRBV7-3 and TRBJ2-3; perhaps TRBD1 as D (6 bases). The CDR3 is 12 amino acids. The germline CDR1 and CDR2 sequences are SGHTA and FQGTGA. Trimming shortened V by 3 bases and J by 8 bases, and 9 bases separated the two germline ends. The CDR3 region has the DNA TGTGCCAGCAGCTTCGGCAGGGGTACGCAGTATTTT. Residues: CASSFGRGTQYF.

The V gene is TRBV6-5, the J gene TRBJ1-2; D might be TRBD1 (6 bases). Per germline, CDR1 MNHEY and CDR2 SVGAGI. The V gene lost 4 bases and the J gene lost 4 bases, with 10 bases spanning the gap. The CDR3 consists of 13 residues. CDR3 in amino acids: CASSSGTPYGYTF. The CDR3 region has the DNA TGTGCCAGCAGTTCCGGGACACCCTATGGCTACACCTTC.

V usage is TRBV3-1 (or the pseudogene TRBV3-2) and J usage is TRBJ2-5; 8 bases are a match to TRBD1. V lost 2 bases to trimming and J lost 2 bases; unmatched junction nucleotides: 13. This CDR3 has 18 amino acids. In germline, CDR1 is LGHDT, CDR2 YNNKEL (reference sequence). CDR3 sequence reads: CASSQPARGLAVQETQYF. The CDR3, as DNA: TGTGCCAGCAGCCAACCGGCCAGGGGGCTAGCTGTACAAGAGACCCAGTACTTC.

On this clone itself: Other DNA sequences within the sample encode an identical CDR3. V and J are TRBV7-2 and TRBJ1-5, with 8 bases fitting TRBD1. After removal of 0 bases from V and 3 bases from J, the junction contained 1 base not matched to a gene. Germline CDR1 is SGHTA and CDR2 is FQGNSA. CDR3 length equals 15 residues. The CDR3 loop is CASSLAGQVNQPQHF. For the CDR3, the DNA is TGTGCCAGCAGCTTAGCGGGACAGGTCAATCAGCCCCAGCATTTT.

V usage is TRBV6-5 and J usage is TRBJ2-3, with D possibly matching TRBD2 (6 bases). The CDR3 covers 14 residues. V was trimmed by 8 bases and J by 0 bases, leaving 12 bases between them. Germline assignment: CDR1 MNHEY and CDR2 SVGAGI. CDR3 sequence: CASHWGVSTDTQYF. CDR3 DNA: TGTGCCAGCCACTGGGGGGTCAGCACAGATACGCAGTATTTT.

The chain links TRBV7-9 to TRBJ2-7; 7 nucleotides match TRBD2. CDR1 SEHNR and CDR2 FQNEAQ come from the germline V gene (reference sequence). The V gene end was trimmed by 3 bases and the J gene end by 7 bases; junction bases not matched to a gene: 9. This CDR3 is built from 14 residues. For the CDR3, the DNA is TGTGCCAGCAGCTTCCTGGGAGGGCCATGGGAGCAGTACTTC. It translates to CASSFLGGPWEQYF.

The J gene is TRBJ2-7, the V gene TRBV28; TRBD1 matches at 7 bases. CDR1 is MDHEN, CDR2 SYDVKM, per germline. The junction had 4 bases not matched to a gene; V was cut back by 2 bases and J by 3 bases. There are 14 residues in the CDR3. CDR3 DNA: TGTGCCAGCAGTTTAAGGGGGCGTCGCTACGAGCAGTACTTC. It codes for CASSLRGRRYEQYF.

This rearrangement joins TRBV2 to TRBJ1-2, with 9 bases that match TRBD1. Germline CDR1 reads SNHLY; CDR2 reads FYNNEI. The CDR3 totals 13 residues. The V gene end was trimmed by 6 bases and the J gene end by 7 bases; junction bases not matched to a gene: 6. DNA of the CDR3: TGTGCCAGCAGGAGGGACAGGGAGGCTGGCTACACCTTC. Translated: CASRRDREAGYTF.

A single count supports this clone. The rearrangement uses TRBV5-1 and TRBJ2-3; TRBD2 matches 7 bases. Germline V gene lookup returns CDR1 SGHRS and CDR2 YFSETQ. The CDR3 length is 19 residues. J gave up 1 base and V 4 bases, and 18 bases lay outside the gene matches. Here the CDR3 DNA reads TGCGCCAGCAGCCTCTACGGACTAGTCACGCGAGGGGGCACAGATACGCAGTATTTT. Translating gives CASSLYGLVTRGGTDTQYF.

The chain carries TRBV5-1 and TRBJ2-7; 7 bases are a match to TRBD1. V was pared by 4 bases and J by 2 bases, with 6 bases of the junction left unmatched. This CDR3 has 14 amino acids. Germline loops: CDR1 SGHRS, CDR2 YFSETQ. The CDR3 region has the DNA TGCGCCAGCAGCACTCGACAGGGCCCCTACGAGCAGTACTTC. Translated: CASSTRQGPYEQYF.

V is TRBV27 and J is TRBJ2-7; 9 bases map to TRBD1. Losses at the gene ends were 6 bases for V and 2 bases for J; bases not matched to a gene: 8. This CDR3 has 15 amino acids. CDR1 and CDR2 (germline): MNHEY, SMNVEV (reference sequence). CDR3 sequence reads: CASRAYRDRAYEQYF. CDR3 coding DNA: TGTGCCAGCAGGGCGTACCGGGACAGGGCCTACGAGCAGTACTTC.